The 26 T cell receptor beta chains reported below all come from one sample, sequenced in a study of T cell responses to AZD1222 COVID-19 vaccine. Here immunoSEQ multiplex PCR was the method, and the copy in TCRdb shows in-frame clones only, minus some. The sample lists around 140,000 clones; 80% to 90% were seen once. The sequencing used peripheral blood, collected on day 0 of AZD1222 vaccination. Receptor source: an adult in good health.

V and J are TRBV7-8 and TRBJ2-1; TRBD1 might be the D (6 bases). Trimming cost V 5 bases and J 3 bases, with 11 bases left between them. Germline V gene sequence: CDR1 SGHVS, CDR2 FQNEAQ. The CDR3 extends over 14 amino acids. CDR3 sequence: CASSQTGSYNEQFF. CDR3 coding DNA: TGTGCCAGCAGCCAAACAGGGAGCTACAATGAGCAGTTCTTC.

This chain uses TRBV18 with TRBJ2-1; the match to TRBD2 covers 8 bases. The CDR3 runs 15 residues. Germline-derived CDR1 and CDR2 are KGHSH and LQKENI. Trimming at V came to 0 bases and at J to 8 bases, leaving 6 bases not matched to a gene. In DNA, the CDR3 is TGTGCCAGCTCACCACCCGGCGGGGGGAACGATGAGCAGTTCTTC. This gives the protein CASSPPGGGNDEQFF.

The rearrangement links TRBV18 to TRBJ2-2; D is uncertain. Deletions cut 1 base from V and 0 bases from J, with 12 bases between. CDR1 is KGHSH and CDR2 is LQKENI in the germline V gene. The CDR3 spans 17 residues. The CDR3 bases are TGTGCCAGCTCACCACTTCCCTCGACGACGAACACCGGGGAGCTGTTTTTT. As protein: CASSPLPSTTNTGELFF.

This chain links TRBV7-2 with TRBJ1-1; no reliable D call. Trimming left V 4 bases short and J 4 bases short, with 10 bases between. This CDR3 has 13 amino acids. CDR1 and CDR2 from the germline V gene are SGHTA and FQGNSA. The CDR3 region is CASSSGRGTEAFF. The CDR3 DNA follows: TGTGCCAGCAGCTCGGGGAGAGGCACTGAAGCTTTCTTT.

This sequence joins TRBV28 and TRBJ1-1, with 10 nucleotides matching TRBD1. Trimming took 4 bases from V and 8 from J; bases not matched to a gene: 4. Looked up from germline, CDR1 is MDHEN and CDR2 is SYDVKM. There are 13 residues in the CDR3. The CDR3 reads CASSYSGQGEAFF. The CDR3 DNA is TGTGCCAGCAGTTATTCGGGACAGGGGGAAGCTTTCTTT.

This clone was picked up one time. The chain joins TRBV4-1 to TRBJ1-5, with a weak D call TRBD1 (5 bases). This CDR3 is built from 15 residues. Germline V lookup: CDR1 MGHRA, CDR2 YSYEKL. V was trimmed by 2 bases and J by 6 bases, leaving 14 bases between them. The DNA for the CDR3 is TGCGCCAGCAGCCAACAGGCAGGGTGGGGTCAGCCCCAGCATTTT. It is translated as CASSQQAGWGQPQHF.

Here the CDR3 DNA reads TGTGCCAGCAGCCACCTTACAGGGGAGAGGAACGAGCAGTACTTC. Translation gives CASSHLTGERNEQYF. The chain combines TRBV7-9 with TRBJ2-7, with 7 positions matching TRBD1. V lost 5 bases to trimming and J lost 5 bases; unmatched junction nucleotides: 12. Germline CDR1 reads SEHNR; CDR2 reads FQNEAQ (reference sequence). CDR3 length equals 15 residues.

The chain combines TRBV6-6 with TRBJ1-2; a weak D match, TRBD1 (6 bases). The V gene's germline CDR1 is MNHNY and CDR2 SVGAGI (reference sequence). Trimming removed 2 bases from V and 5 bases from J, with 9 bases in between. This CDR3 region has 13 residues. This CDR3 is CASSYPQGYGYTF. CDR3 coding DNA: TGTGCCAGCAGTTACCCACAGGGTTATGGCTACACCTTC.

V and J are TRBV6-5 and TRBJ1-3, with TRBD1 matching over 9 bases. Germline V lookup: CDR1 MNHEY, CDR2 SVGAGI. The CDR3 is 15 residues long. The ends lost 3 bases at V and 4 bases at J; junction bases unmatched: 4. CDR3 loop: CASSYDRGSGNTIYF. CDR3 in DNA: TGTGCCAGCAGTTATGACAGGGGGTCGGGAAACACCATATATTTT.

The V call is TRBV11-2, the J call TRBJ2-7; 9 bases line up with TRBD1. The CDR3 length is 15 residues. Germline lookup yields CDR1 SGHAT and CDR2 FQNNGV. V was pared by 4 bases and J by 1 base, with 5 bases of the junction left unmatched. CDR3 sequence: CASSSTGGVSYEQYF. The CDR3 nucleotides read TGTGCCAGCAGCTCGACAGGGGGGGTTTCCTACGAGCAGTACTTC. Full variable domain (remainder filled in from reference TRBV11-2 and TRBJ2-7): EAGVAQSPRYKIIEKRQSVAFWCNPISGHATLYWYQQILGQGPKLLIQFQNNGVVDDSQLPKDRFSAERLKGVDSTLKIQPAKLEDSAVYLCASSSTGGVSYEQYFGPGTRLTVT.

The rearrangement uses TRBV5-4 and TRBJ1-2; TRBD1 matches at 7 bases. V lost 4 bases, J lost 4 bases, and 10 bases stayed unmatched. This CDR3 has 15 amino acids. Germline V lookup: CDR1 SGHNT, CDR2 YYREEE (reference sequence). In DNA, the CDR3 is TGTGCCAGCAGCCTTGGGGACAGCCCGCCCTATGGCTACACCTTC. It encodes CASSLGDSPPYGYTF.

The chain combines TRBV27 with TRBJ1-1; 8 nucleotides match TRBD1. CDR1 is MNHEY and CDR2 is SMNVEV in the germline V gene (reference sequence). The trim removed 1 base at V and 3 bases at J, leaving 4 bases unmatched. The CDR3 contains 15 residues. The CDR3 is CASSLFRGPDTEAFF. In DNA, the CDR3 is TGTGCCAGCAGTTTATTCAGGGGGCCTGACACTGAAGCTTTCTTT.

The sample holds one count of this clone. The chain recombines TRBV27 with TRBJ2-7, with D possibly TRBD1 on 6 matching bases. The V end was cut by 2 bases, the J end by 3 bases, with 11 bases between. The germline V gene has CDR1 MNHEY and CDR2 SMNVEV (reference sequence). The CDR3 length is 14 residues. The CDR3 DNA reads TGTGCCAGCAGTTTAGGACAGAGTTTCTACGAGCAGTACTTC. This codes for CASSLGQSFYEQYF.

V and J are TRBV14 and TRBJ1-1; D unclear. V gave up 0 bases and J gave up 0 bases, with 11 bases separating them. The CDR3 has 16 amino acids. Germline assignment: CDR1 SGHDN and CDR2 FVKESK. Written as DNA, the CDR3 is TGTGCCAGCAGCCAAGATTTTAACACCTTGAACACTGAAGCTTTCTTT. Protein sequence: CASSQDFNTLNTEAFF.

This clone has only one observation. The chain employs TRBV3-1 (or the pseudogene TRBV3-2) and TRBJ2-2; D not resolved. The CDR3 length is 17 residues. V was trimmed by 5 bases and J by 6 bases, leaving 22 bases between them. The germline gives CDR1 LGHDT, CDR2 YNNKEL (reference sequence). Here the CDR3 DNA reads TGTGCCAGCAGCTCCCAGGATAACAGCTACGGATCCGGGGAGCTGTTTTTT. Residues: CASSSQDNSYGSGELFF.

The chain recombines TRBV4-1 with TRBJ1-4; no clear D gene. The CDR3 is made up of 13 amino acids. Germline CDR1 and CDR2: MGHRA and YSYEKL. Between the trimmed V and J ends, which lost 1 base and 7 bases, there was a span of 7 bases. The CDR3 DNA sequence: TGCGCCAGCAGCCAAGGACCGCTTGAAAAACTGTTTTTT. Translation gives CASSQGPLEKLFF.

The chain links TRBV11-2 to TRBJ2-1; TRBD2 agrees at 7 bases. Germline lookup yields CDR1 SGHAT and CDR2 FQNNGV. V gave up 5 bases and J gave up 3 bases; unmatched junction bases: 7. This CDR3 region has 15 residues. The chain's CDR3 is CASSLSGAFYNEQFF. For the CDR3, the DNA is TGTGCCAGCAGCCTAAGCGGGGCCTTCTACAATGAGCAGTTCTTC.

This chain joins TRBV4-1 and TRBJ2-7, with a tentative D call TRBD2 (6 bases). CDR3 length equals 16 residues. Germline values: CDR1 MGHRA, CDR2 YSYEKL. V gave up 2 bases and J gave up 1 base, with 15 bases separating them. This CDR3 is CASSQTRGRLSYEQYF. The CDR3 nucleotides are TGCGCCAGCAGCCAAACCAGAGGGAGGTTATCCTACGAGCAGTACTTC.

V usage is TRBV19 and J usage is TRBJ2-1, with D perhaps TRBD1 or TRBD2 (5 bases each). Germline V gene data show CDR1 as LNHDA and CDR2 as SQIVND (reference sequence). Trimming pared 6 bases from V and 9 bases from J, leaving 15 bases between. This CDR3 has 13 amino acids. The CDR3 loop reads CASSPGLALEQFF. CDR3 bases: TGTGCCAGTAGCCCGGGGCTAGCTCTTGAGCAGTTCTTC.

This clone showed up just once. The chain recombines TRBV11-2 with TRBJ1-1, with 9 nucleotides matching TRBD1. The J segment lost 5 bases and the V segment lost 5 bases, leaving 6 bases of the junction unmatched. The CDR3 contains 14 residues. Germline V gene sequence: CDR1 SGHAT, CDR2 FQNNGV. The CDR3 sequence is CASSLDRGGTEAFF. The CDR3 region has the DNA TGTGCCAGCAGCCTCGACAGGGGGGGGACTGAAGCTTTCTTT.

V and J are TRBV23-1 and TRBJ1-2; 9 bases agree with TRBD1. TRBV23-1 is designated an ORF whose function remains uncertain. The CDR3 is 17 residues long. After removal of 8 bases from V and 2 bases from J, the junction contained 15 bases not matched to a gene. The CDR3 here is CASSRRTGDSTNYGYTF. CDR3 nucleotides: TGCGCCAGCTCGCGCCGGACAGGGGACTCCACCAACTATGGCTACACCTTC.

This clone was counted a few times. The chain recombines TRBV6-5 with TRBJ2-3; D remains unclear. Trimming removed 2 bases at V and 6 bases at J, with 3 bases between. The germline V gene has CDR1 MNHEY and CDR2 SVGAGI. The CDR3 extends over 11 amino acids. The CDR3 sequence: CASSYGDTQYF. For the CDR3, the DNA is TGTGCCAGCAGTTACGGGGATACGCAGTATTTT.

This rearrangement joins TRBV19 to TRBJ1-5, with 7 bases identical to TRBD1. Germline CDR1 reads LNHDA; CDR2 reads SQIVND (reference sequence). The CDR3 is made up of 14 amino acids. The V and J ends lost 8 bases and 7 bases, in that order; junction bases with no gene match: 11. This CDR3 reads CASRQGGVDQPQHF. The CDR3 bases are TGTGCCAGTCGACAGGGTGGGGTCGACCAGCCCCAGCATTTT. The variable domain in full, with the rest retrieved from reference TRBV19 and TRBJ1-5, is DGGITQSPKYLFRKEGQNVTLSCEQNLNHDAMYWYRQDPGQGLRLIYYSQIVNDFQKGDIAEGYSVSREKKESFPLTVTSAQKNPTAFYLCASRQGGVDQPQHFGDGTRLSIL.

The V and J genes are TRBV9 and TRBJ2-1; the match to TRBD1 covers 7 bases. Germline assignment: CDR1 SGDLS and CDR2 YYNGEE. V shed 0 bases, J shed 10 bases, and the junction held 4 bases outside the gene matches. The CDR3 is made up of 13 amino acids. The CDR3, as DNA: TGTGCCAGCAGCGTAGCAAGGGACAGAGAGCAGTTCTTC. Amino acids: CASSVARDREQFF.

V and J are TRBV7-6 and TRBJ2-7; tentatively, D is TRBD2 (6 bases). Germline loops: CDR1 SGHVS, CDR2 FNYEAQ. V lost 5 bases and J 4 bases, leaving 12 bases between the germline ends. The CDR3 loop spans 13 amino acids. The CDR3 loop reads CASSPGGLYEQYF. The CDR3 nucleotides are TGTGCCAGCAGCCCTGGGGGACTTTACGAGCAGTACTTC.

The J gene is TRBJ1-5, the V gene TRBV3-1 (or the pseudogene TRBV3-2); 8 positions match TRBD1. Germline CDR1 reads LGHDT; CDR2 reads YNNKEL (reference sequence). The CDR3 has 14 amino acids. Trimming removed 5 bases from V and 5 bases from J; junction bases left unmatched: 5. The CDR3 loop reads CASSSGQGYQPQHF. In DNA form, the CDR3 reads TGTGCCAGCAGCTCCGGACAGGGATATCAGCCCCAGCATTTT.